This T cell receptor (beta chain) was identified in a study of blood T cell repertoires in COVID-19. Study summary: From T cells, B-cell-depleted T cells, or PBMCs came the material, which was cDNA or gDNA.

Trimming shortened V by 6 bases and J by 6 bases, and 14 bases separated the two germline ends. The CDR3 runs to 13 residues. CDR1 SNHLY and CDR2 FYNNEI come from the germline V gene. Original analysis: Estimates of nucleated cell counts were drawn from the amplification of reference gene primers. Assay used: immunoSEQ multiplex PCR; TCRdb lists only in-frame clones, some missing. V and J calls and clone size come straight from that table; D and trimming were deduced from the DNA. The sample lists about 490,000 clones; 70% to 90% were seen once. This TCR was sampled from a human donor in a cohort sampled during active COVID-19. Source material: peripheral blood. The chain is built from TRBV2 and TRBJ1-2; D call uncertain. The CDR3 here is CASRYRVLNGYTF. In nucleotides, the CDR3 is TGTGCCAGCAGATACCGGGTCCTAAATGGCTACACCTTC.